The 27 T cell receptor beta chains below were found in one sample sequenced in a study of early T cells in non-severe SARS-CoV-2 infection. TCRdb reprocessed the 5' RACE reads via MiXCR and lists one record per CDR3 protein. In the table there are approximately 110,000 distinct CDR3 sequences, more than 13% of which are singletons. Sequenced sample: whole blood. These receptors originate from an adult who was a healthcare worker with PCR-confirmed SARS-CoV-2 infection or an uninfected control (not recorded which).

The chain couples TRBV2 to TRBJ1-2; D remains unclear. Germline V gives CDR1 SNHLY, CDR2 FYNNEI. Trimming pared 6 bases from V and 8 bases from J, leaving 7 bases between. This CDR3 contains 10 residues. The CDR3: CASRIRGYTF. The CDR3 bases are TGTGCCAGCAGAATCAGGGGCTACACCTTC. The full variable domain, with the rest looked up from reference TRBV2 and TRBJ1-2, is EPEVTQTPSHQVTQMGQEVILRCVPISNHLYFYWYRQILGQKVEFLVSFYNNEISEKSEIFDDQFSVERPDGSNFTLKIRSTKLEDSAMYFCASRIRGYTFGSGTRLTVV.

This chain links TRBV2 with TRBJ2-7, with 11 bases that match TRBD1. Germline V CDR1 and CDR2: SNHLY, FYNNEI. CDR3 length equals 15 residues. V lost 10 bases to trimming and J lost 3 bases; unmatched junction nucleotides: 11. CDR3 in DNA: TGTGCCACCTCGGGAGGGACAGGGGGAGGCTACGAGCAGTACTTC. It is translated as CATSGGTGGGYEQYF.

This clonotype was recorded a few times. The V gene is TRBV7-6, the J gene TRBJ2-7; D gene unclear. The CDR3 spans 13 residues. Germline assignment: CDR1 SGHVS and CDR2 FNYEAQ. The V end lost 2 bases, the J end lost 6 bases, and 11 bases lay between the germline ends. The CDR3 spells CASSLTETSEQYF. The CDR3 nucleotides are TGTGCCAGCAGCTTAACGGAAACGAGCGAGCAGTACTTC.

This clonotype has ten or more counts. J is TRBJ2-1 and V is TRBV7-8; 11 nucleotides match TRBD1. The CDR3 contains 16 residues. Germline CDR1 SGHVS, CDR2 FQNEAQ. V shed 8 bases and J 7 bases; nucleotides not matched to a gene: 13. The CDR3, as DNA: TGTGCCAGCCACTCCGGGGGACGGGACAGGGGGAATGAGCAGTTCTTC. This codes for CASHSGGRDRGNEQFF.

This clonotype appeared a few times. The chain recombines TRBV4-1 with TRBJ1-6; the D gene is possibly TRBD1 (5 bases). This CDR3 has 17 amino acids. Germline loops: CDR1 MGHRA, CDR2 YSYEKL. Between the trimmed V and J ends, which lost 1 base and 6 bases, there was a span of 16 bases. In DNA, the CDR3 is TGCGCCAGCAGCCAAGCACCGGGACTTGGCAGTAATTCACCCCTCCACTTT. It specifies CASSQAPGLGSNSPLHF.

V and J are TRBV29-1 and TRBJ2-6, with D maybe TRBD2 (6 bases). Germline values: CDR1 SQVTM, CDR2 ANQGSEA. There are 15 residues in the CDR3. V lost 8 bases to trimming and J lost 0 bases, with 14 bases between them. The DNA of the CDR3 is TGCAGCATTGGGGGACTGAACTCTGGGGCCAACGTCCTGACTTTC. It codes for CSIGGLNSGANVLTF.

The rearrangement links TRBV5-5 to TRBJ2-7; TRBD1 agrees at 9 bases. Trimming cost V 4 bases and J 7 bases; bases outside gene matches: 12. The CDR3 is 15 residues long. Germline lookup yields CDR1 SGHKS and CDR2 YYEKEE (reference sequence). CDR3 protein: CASSPKPGTGNEQYF. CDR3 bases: TGTGCCAGCAGCCCAAAACCCGGGACAGGGAATGAGCAGTACTTC.

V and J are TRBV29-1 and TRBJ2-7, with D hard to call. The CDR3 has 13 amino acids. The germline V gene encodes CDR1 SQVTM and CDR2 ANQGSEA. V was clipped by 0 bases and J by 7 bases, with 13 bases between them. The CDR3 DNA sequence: TGCAGCGTTGAAGAGACCGGCTTATTGGAGCAGTACTTC. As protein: CSVEETGLLEQYF.

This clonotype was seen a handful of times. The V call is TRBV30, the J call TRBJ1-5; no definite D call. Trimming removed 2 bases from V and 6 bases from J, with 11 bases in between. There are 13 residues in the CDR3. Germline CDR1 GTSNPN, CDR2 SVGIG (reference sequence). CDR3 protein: CAWSSDGGQPQHF. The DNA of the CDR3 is TGTGCCTGGAGTTCCGACGGAGGTCAGCCCCAGCATTTT.

CDR3 in DNA: TGTGCCAGCACTCGACAGGTCGACTCACCCCTCCACTTT. Protein sequence: CASTRQVDSPLHF. The V and J genes are TRBV6-2 or TRBV6-3 and TRBJ1-6, with D possibly being TRBD1 (6 bases). In germline, CDR1 is MNHEY, CDR2 SVGEGT. Trimming pared 7 bases from V and 10 bases from J, leaving 14 bases between. CDR3 length: 13 residues.

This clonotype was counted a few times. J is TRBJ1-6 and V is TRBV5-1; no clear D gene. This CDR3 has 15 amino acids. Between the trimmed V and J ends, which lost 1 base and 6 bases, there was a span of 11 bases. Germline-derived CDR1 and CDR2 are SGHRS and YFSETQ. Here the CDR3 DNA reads TGCGCCAGCAGCTTGTTGAAGGGCACTAATTCACCCCTCCACTTT. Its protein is CASSLLKGTNSPLHF.

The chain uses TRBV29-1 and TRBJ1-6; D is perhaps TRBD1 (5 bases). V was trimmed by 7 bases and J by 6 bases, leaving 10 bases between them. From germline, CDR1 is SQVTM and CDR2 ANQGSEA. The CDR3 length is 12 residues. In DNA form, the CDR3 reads TGCAGCGCTCGGGACGGTAATTCACCCCTCCACTTT. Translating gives CSARDGNSPLHF.

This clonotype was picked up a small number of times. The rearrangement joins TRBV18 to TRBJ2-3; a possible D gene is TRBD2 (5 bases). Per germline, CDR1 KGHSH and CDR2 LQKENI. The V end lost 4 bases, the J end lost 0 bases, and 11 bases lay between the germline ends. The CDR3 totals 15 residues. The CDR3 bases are TGTGCCAGCTCACGGGAGAGCTCTAGCACAGATACGCAGTATTTT. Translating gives CASSRESSSTDTQYF.

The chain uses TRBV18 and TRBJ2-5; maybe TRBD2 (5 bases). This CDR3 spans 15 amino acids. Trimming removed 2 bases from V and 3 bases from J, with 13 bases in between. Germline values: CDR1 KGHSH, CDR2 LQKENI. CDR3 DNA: TGTGCCAGCTCACCAACTCAACGAGCGGAAGAGACCCAGTACTTC. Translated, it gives CASSPTQRAEETQYF.

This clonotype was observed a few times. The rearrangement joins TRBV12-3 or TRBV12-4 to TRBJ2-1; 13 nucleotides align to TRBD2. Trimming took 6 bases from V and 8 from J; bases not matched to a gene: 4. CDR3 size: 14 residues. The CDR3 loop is CASRTSGGAYEQFF. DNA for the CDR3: TGTGCCAGCAGAACTAGCGGGGGGGCGTATGAGCAGTTCTTC.

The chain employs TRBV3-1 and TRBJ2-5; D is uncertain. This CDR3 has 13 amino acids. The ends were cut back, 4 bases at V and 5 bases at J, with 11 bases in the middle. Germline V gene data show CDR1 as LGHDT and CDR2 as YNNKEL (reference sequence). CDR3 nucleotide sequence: TGTGCCAGCAGCCTGACCCAGGAGGAGACCCAGTACTTC. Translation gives CASSLTQEETQYF.

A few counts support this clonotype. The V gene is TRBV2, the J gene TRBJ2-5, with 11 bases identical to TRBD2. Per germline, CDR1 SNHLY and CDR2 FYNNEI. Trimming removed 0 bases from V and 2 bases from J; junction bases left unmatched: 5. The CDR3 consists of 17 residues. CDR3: CASSEAWLAGGQETQYF. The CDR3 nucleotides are TGTGCCAGCAGTGAAGCGTGGCTAGCGGGGGGTCAAGAGACCCAGTACTTC.

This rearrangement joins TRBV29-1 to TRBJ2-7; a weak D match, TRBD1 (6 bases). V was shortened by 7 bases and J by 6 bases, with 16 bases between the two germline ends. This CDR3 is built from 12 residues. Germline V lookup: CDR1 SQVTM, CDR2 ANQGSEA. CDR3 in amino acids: CSGETGGREQYF. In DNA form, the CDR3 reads TGCAGCGGCGAGACAGGCGGGCGCGAGCAGTACTTC.

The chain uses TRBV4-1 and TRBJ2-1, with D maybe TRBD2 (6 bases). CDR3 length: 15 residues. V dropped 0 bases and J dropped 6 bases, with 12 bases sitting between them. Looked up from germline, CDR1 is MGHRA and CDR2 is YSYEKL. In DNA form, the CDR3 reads TGCGCCAGCAGCCAAGACCGGGACTTACTCAATGAGCAGTTCTTC. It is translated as CASSQDRDLLNEQFF.

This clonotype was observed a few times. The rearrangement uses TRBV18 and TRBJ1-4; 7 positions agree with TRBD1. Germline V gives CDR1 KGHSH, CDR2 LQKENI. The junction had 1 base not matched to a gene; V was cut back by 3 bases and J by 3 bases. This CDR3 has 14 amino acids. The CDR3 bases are TGTGCCAGCTCACCTGGGACAGCTAATGAAAAACTGTTTTTT. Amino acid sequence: CASSPGTANEKLFF.

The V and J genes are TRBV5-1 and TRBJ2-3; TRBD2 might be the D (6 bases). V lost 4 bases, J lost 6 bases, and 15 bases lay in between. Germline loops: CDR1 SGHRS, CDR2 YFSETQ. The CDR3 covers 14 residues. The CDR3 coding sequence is TGCGCCAGCAGCCTTGCCGGGACTGGGGATACGCAGTATTTT. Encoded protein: CASSLAGTGDTQYF.

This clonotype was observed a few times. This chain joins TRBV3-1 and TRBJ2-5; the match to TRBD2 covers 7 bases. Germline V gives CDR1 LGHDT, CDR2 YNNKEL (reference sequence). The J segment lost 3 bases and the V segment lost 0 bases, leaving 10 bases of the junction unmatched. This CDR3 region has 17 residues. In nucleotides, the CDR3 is TGTGCCAGCAGCCAAGATTGGGCCACTAGCGTCAAAGAGACCCAGTACTTC. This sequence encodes CASSQDWATSVKETQYF.

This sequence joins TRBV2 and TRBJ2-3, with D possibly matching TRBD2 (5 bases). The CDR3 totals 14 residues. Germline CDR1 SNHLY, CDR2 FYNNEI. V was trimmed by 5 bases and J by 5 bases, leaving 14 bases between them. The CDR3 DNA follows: TGTGCCAGCAGTCTGGGCGGGTATCAAGATACGCAGTATTTT. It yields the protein CASSLGGYQDTQYF.

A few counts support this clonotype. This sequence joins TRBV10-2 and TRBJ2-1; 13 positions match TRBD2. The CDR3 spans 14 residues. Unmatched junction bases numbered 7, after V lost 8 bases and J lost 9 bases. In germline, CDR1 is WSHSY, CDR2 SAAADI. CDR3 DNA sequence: TGCGCCAGCGCGACTAGCGGGGGGACGGGTGAGCAGTTCTTC. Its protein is CASATSGGTGEQFF.

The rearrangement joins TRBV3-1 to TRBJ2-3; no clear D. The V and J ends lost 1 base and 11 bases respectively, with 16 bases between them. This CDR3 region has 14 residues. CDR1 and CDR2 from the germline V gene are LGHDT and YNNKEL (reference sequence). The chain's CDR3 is CASSQGTSSNGQYF. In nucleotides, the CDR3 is TGTGCCAGCAGCCAAGGAACCTCCTCGAACGGGCAGTATTTT.

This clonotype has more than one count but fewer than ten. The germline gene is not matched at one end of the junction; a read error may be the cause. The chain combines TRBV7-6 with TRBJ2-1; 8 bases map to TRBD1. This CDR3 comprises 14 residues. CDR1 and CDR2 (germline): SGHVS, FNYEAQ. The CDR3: CASRLGQGWDEQFF. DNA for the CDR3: TGTGCCAGCAGATTAGGACAGGGTTGGGATGAGCAGTTCTTC. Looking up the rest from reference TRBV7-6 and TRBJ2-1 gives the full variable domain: GAGVSQSPRYKVTKRGQDVALRCDPISGHVSLYWYRQALGQGPEFLTYFNYEAQQDKSGLPNDRFSAERPEGSISTLTIQRTEQRDSAMYRCASRLGQGWDEQFFGPGTRLTVL.

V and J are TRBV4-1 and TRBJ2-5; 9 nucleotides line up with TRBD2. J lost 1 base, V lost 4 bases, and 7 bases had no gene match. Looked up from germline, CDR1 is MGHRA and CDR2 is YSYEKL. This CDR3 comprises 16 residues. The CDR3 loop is CASSPLAGAIQETQYF. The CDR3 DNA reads TGCGCCAGCAGCCCATTAGCGGGGGCTATCCAAGAGACCCAGTACTTC.